This is a list of T cell receptor beta chains from one sample in a study of T cell repertoires in cytomegalovirus infection. TCRdb used MiXCR to reprocess the reads, holding one entry per CDR3 protein. The sample lists about half a million distinct CDR3 sequences; 33% were seen once. Their target antigens are unknown. The sample here was cultured PBMCs, taken from culture after CMV antigen stimulation. The receptors derive from a human donor in good health (CMV status not recorded). Some clones in this sample may be carry-over from other donors' samples. Each CDR3 is given with its conserved first and last residue. The D gene is left open where the match is weak. Some rows have no size entry. The others give once, few or many, or a class for an expanded clone.

clone size	D gene	V gene	J gene	CDR3 protein	CDR3 DNA
.	TRBD2	TRBV7-2	TRBJ2-2	CASSRDLAGGRNGELFF	TGTGCCAGCAGCCGAGATCTAGCGGGAGGGCGTAACGGGGAGCTGTTTTTT
.	.	TRBV7-9	TRBJ1-2	CASSLEGVITYGYTF	TGTGCCAGCAGCTTAGAAGGGGTCATAACCTATGGCTACACCTTC
.	TRBD2	TRBV7-2	TRBJ2-1	CASSWASGRWDNEQFF	TGTGCCAGCAGCTGGGCTAGCGGGAGGTGGGACAATGAGCAGTTCTTC
few	.	TRBV7-9	TRBJ2-5	CASSGLALEETQYF	TGTGCCAGCAGTGGGCTAGCTCTAGAAGAGACCCAGTACTTC
.	.	TRBV2	TRBJ1-4	CASRRDRNEKLFF	TGTGCCAGCAGAAGGGACCGAAATGAAAAACTGTTTTTT
once	.	TRBV27	TRBJ2-7	CASSSRAAGSYEQYF	TGTGCCAGCAGTTCCCGGGCAGCGGGCTCCTACGAGCAGTACTTC
.	TRBD1	TRBV7-9	TRBJ2-3	CASSPGQVTTDTQYF	TGTGCCAGCAGCCCTGGACAGGTCACCACAGATACGCAGTATTTT
.	TRBD2	TRBV6-6	TRBJ2-5	CASSFLTSGQETQYF	TGTGCCAGCAGTTTCCTGACTAGCGGGCAAGAGACCCAGTACTTC
many	.	TRBV7-2	TRBJ2-1	CASSPHLEQSSYNEQFF	TGTGCCAGCAGCCCTCACCTGGAGCAGAGCTCCTACAATGAGCAGTTCTTC
many	.	TRBV12-3/TRBV12-4	TRBJ2-1	CASSSPGATNEQFF	TGTGCCAGCAGTTCCCCGGGAGCTACCAATGAGCAGTTCTTC
few	TRBD2	TRBV7-9	TRBJ2-1	CAGTSGIGEQFF	TGTGCTGGGACTAGCGGGATCGGCGAGCAGTTCTTC
.	.	TRBV27	TRBJ1-1	CASRAMVLNTEAFF	TGTGCCAGCCGGGCCATGGTCCTGAACACTGAAGCTTTCTTT
many	.	TRBV7-2	TRBJ2-1	CASGVSSYNEQFF	TGTGCCAGCGGGGTTAGCTCCTACAATGAGCAGTTCTTC
.	.	TRBV29-1	TRBJ2-7	CSVDNERGPPYEQYF	TGCAGCGTTGATAACGAAAGGGGCCCACCCTACGAGCAGTACTTC
.	.	TRBV20-1	TRBJ1-2	CSYKGPLGYGYTF	TGCAGTTACAAGGGCCCCCTTGGCTATGGCTACACCTTC
once	.	TRBV12-3/TRBV12-4	TRBJ1-3	CASSLYRTGGNTIYF	TGTGCCAGCAGCCTATACAGGACGGGTGGAAACACCATATATTTT
few	TRBD1	TRBV12-3/TRBV12-4	TRBJ2-1	CASTLFMVAGGYTEQFF	TGTGCCAGCACCTTATTTATGGTGGCAGGGGGTTACACGGAGCAGTTCTTC
.	TRBD1	TRBV7-8	TRBJ1-5	CASSDRVWRSDQPQHF	TGTGCCAGCAGCGACAGGGTTTGGCGGAGCGATCAGCCCCAGCATTTT
.	TRBD1	TRBV11-2	TRBJ1-5	CASSLAKTGGNQPQHF	TGTGCCAGCAGCTTAGCGAAAACAGGGGGAAATCAGCCCCAGCATTTT
.	TRBD2	TRBV19	TRBJ2-1	CASSNEKTSGNYNEQFF	TGTGCCAGTAGCAACGAGAAGACTAGCGGAAACTACAATGAGCAGTTCTTC
once	TRBD2	TRBV5-1	TRBJ2-1	CASSVGASGNNEQFF	TGCGCCAGCAGCGTAGGGGCTAGCGGAAACAATGAGCAGTTCTTC
.	.	TRBV11-2	TRBJ2-2	CASSLGGIPGELFF	TGTGCCAGCAGCTTAGGAGGGATCCCCGGGGAGCTGTTTTTT
.	TRBD2	TRBV29-1	TRBJ2-3	CSVGASGTVTDTQYF	TGCAGCGTTGGAGCTAGCGGGACAGTCACAGATACGCAGTATTTT
.	TRBD1	TRBV19	TRBJ2-7	CASTETGVGYEQYF	TGTGCCAGTACCGAGACAGGGGTGGGCTACGAGCAGTACTTC
few	.	TRBV10-3	TRBJ2-5	CAISERGTGETQYF	TGTGCCATCAGTGAGCGGGGGACTGGGGAGACCCAGTACTTC
.	.	TRBV5-6	TRBJ2-3	CASSLRGVSGTDTQYF	TGTGCCAGCAGCTTGAGGGGGGTATCGGGCACAGATACGCAGTATTTT
few	.	TRBV12-3/TRBV12-4	TRBJ2-7	CASSPITSRRDYEQYF	TGTGCCAGCAGTCCCATCACTAGCAGAAGGGATTACGAGCAGTACTTC
.	TRBD1	TRBV19	TRBJ1-1	CASSSDVGDREYTEAFF	TGTGCCAGTAGTTCCGATGTGGGGGACAGGGAGTACACTGAAGCTTTCTTT
few	.	TRBV2	TRBJ1-6	CASSSQGGNSPLHF	TGTGCCAGCAGTTCGCAGGGTGGAAATTCACCCCTCCACTTT
.	.	TRBV29-1	TRBJ2-3	CSARWDTQYF	TGCAGCGCCCGATGGGATACGCAGTATTTT
few	.	TRBV7-2	TRBJ2-1	CASSLGDRHSYNEQFF	TGTGCCAGCAGCTTAGGGGACCGCCACTCCTACAATGAGCAGTTCTTC
.	.	TRBV11-3	TRBJ1-1	CASSPFPTEAFF	TGTGCCAGCAGCCCATTTCCCACTGAAGCTTTCTTT
.	.	TRBV11-2	TRBJ1-1	CASNLLSTEAFF	TGTGCCAGCAACCTCCTCAGCACTGAAGCTTTCTTT
.	.	TRBV19	TRBJ1-1	CASSIQGMGTEAFF	TGTGCCAGTAGTATCCAGGGAATGGGGACTGAAGCTTTCTTT
.	TRBD2	TRBV12-3/TRBV12-4	TRBJ2-3	CASSQLAGPTDTQYF	TGTGCCAGCAGCCAACTAGCGGGACCCACAGATACGCAGTATTTT
few	.	TRBV7-9	TRBJ1-5	CASSSGSLMDGNQPQHF	TGTGCCAGCAGCTCAGGTTCCCTCATGGACGGAAATCAGCCCCAGCATTTT
.	.	TRBV2	TRBJ2-4	CASNIAENIQYF	TGTGCCAGCAATATTGCGGAAAACATTCAGTACTTC
few	TRBD2	TRBV12-3/TRBV12-4	TRBJ2-4	CASSLAGGNIQYF	TGTGCCAGCAGCTTAGCGGGAGGGAACATTCAGTACTTC
few	TRBD1	TRBV4-1	TRBJ2-5	CASSQEDRGGWETQYF	TGCGCCAGCAGCCAGGAGGACAGGGGAGGATGGGAGACCCAGTACTTC
.	.	TRBV28	TRBJ2-5	CASSSGLIARETQYF	TGTGCCAGCAGCTCGGGACTCATAGCCAGGGAGACCCAGTACTTC
few	.	TRBV30	TRBJ1-4	CAWKGGTNEKLFF	TGTGCCTGGAAAGGGGGAACTAATGAAAAACTGTTTTTT
few	.	TRBV2	TRBJ2-5	CASKGLKIVQETQYF	TGTGCCAGCAAGGGACTCAAGATAGTACAAGAGACCCAGTACTTC
.	TRBD2	TRBV5-1	TRBJ2-1	CASKLRTSATYNEQFF	TGCGCCAGCAAATTAAGGACTAGCGCGACCTACAATGAGCAGTTCTTC
few	.	TRBV6-2/TRBV6-3	TRBJ1-1	CASSHLVARAFF	TGTGCCAGCAGCCACCTGGTGGCGAGAGCTTTCTTT
few	.	TRBV11-2	TRBJ2-4	CASSLGQDLLSAIQYF	TGTGCCAGCAGCTTAGGACAGGATCTCCTTTCTGCCATTCAGTACTTC
.	.	TRBV7-2	TRBJ2-2	CASSFRAGLFF	TGTGCCAGCAGCTTCAGGGCCGGGCTGTTTTTT
.	TRBD2	TRBV12-3/TRBV12-4	TRBJ2-1	CASSLTGGSSYEQFF	TGTGCCAGCAGTTTGACCGGCGGGAGTAGCTATGAGCAGTTCTTC
few	TRBD1	TRBV6-8	TRBJ1-4	CASSYRTGFEKLFF	TGTGCCAGCAGTTACAGGACAGGGTTTGAAAAACTGTTTTTT
once	.	TRBV5-1	TRBJ1-2	CASSLDITNYGYTF	TGCGCCAGCAGCCTCGACATAACTAACTATGGCTACACCTTC